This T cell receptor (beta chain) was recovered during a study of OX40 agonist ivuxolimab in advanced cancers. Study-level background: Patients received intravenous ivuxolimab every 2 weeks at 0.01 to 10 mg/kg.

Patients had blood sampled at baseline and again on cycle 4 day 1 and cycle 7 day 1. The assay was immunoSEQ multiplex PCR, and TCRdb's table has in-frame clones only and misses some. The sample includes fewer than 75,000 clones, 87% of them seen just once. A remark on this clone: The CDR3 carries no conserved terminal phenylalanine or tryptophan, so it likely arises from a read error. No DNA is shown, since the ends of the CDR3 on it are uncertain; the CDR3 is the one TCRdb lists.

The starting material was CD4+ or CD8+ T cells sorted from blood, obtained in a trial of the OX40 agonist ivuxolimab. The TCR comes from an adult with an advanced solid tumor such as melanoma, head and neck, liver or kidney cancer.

The CDR3 loop reads CSASRDRGVFG. The chain employs TRBV20-1 and TRBJ1-5; the table calls TRBD1, which could not be checked here. Germline values: CDR1 DFQATT, CDR2 SNEGSKA (reference sequence). The CDR3 is 11 amino acids in total, end residues counted.